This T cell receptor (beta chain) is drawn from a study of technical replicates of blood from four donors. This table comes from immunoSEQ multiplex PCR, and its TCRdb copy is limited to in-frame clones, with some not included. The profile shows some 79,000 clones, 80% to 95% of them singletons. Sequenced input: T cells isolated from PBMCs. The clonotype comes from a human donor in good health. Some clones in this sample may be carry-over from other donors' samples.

This chain's CDR3 is CAMRTSGSPDTQYF. The CDR3 DNA is TGTGCCATGAGGACTAGCGGGAGCCCAGATACGCAGTATTTT. This chain uses TRBV10-3 with TRBJ2-3, with 13 bases lining up with TRBD2. This CDR3 has 14 residues. J lost 4 bases, V lost 9 bases, and 4 bases had no gene match. Per the germline V gene, CDR1 is ENHRY and CDR2 is SYGVKD.